These 25 T cell receptor beta chains were all obtained from the same sample, sequenced in a study of blood T cell repertoires in COVID-19. Here immunoSEQ multiplex PCR was the method, and the copy in TCRdb shows in-frame clones only, minus some. The table includes about 180,000 clones, 70% to 85% detected once. Sequenced input: PBMCs or T cells enriched from blood (not recorded which). These receptors were taken from a woman aged 45-65 years who had recovered from COVID-19.

The rearrangement uses TRBV28 and TRBJ1-1, with TRBD1 matching 10 bases. Germline trimming cut 6 bases from V and 1 base from J; bases unmatched to any gene: 8. The CDR3 spans 16 residues. Germline CDR1 reads MDHEN; CDR2 reads SYDVKM. The CDR3 reads CASRPGQGRRNTEAFF. The CDR3 DNA reads TGTGCCAGCAGGCCGGGACAGGGGAGAAGGAACACTGAAGCTTTCTTT.

J is TRBJ2-4 and V is TRBV5-1, with 10 bases that match TRBD2. The CDR3 consists of 18 residues. J gave up 2 bases and V 6 bases, and 14 bases lay outside the gene matches. Germline values: CDR1 SGHRS, CDR2 YFSETQ. CDR3 nucleotide sequence: TGCGCCAGCATGAGGACTAGCGGCCCGGCCCGCCCCAAAAACATTCAGTACTTC. Protein product: CASMRTSGPARPKNIQYF.

This clone appeared a few times. J is TRBJ1-2 and V is TRBV7-2; 7 bases agree with TRBD1. From germline, CDR1 is SGHTA and CDR2 FQGNSA. This CDR3 has 15 amino acids. V lost 5 bases to trimming and J lost 8 bases; unmatched junction nucleotides: 14. CDR3 in amino acids: CASSPTQGGSGGYTF. CDR3 sequence (DNA): TGTGCCAGCAGCCCCACCCAGGGGGGATCGGGGGGCTACACCTTC.

The genes are TRBV19 and TRBJ2-7; 15 nucleotides line up with TRBD2. Germline values: CDR1 LNHDA, CDR2 SQIVND (reference sequence). The CDR3 sequence is 16 residues long. V shed 5 bases and J 2 bases; nucleotides not matched to a gene: 4. CDR3 amino acids: CASSLRTSGRAYEQYF. The CDR3, as DNA: TGTGCCAGTAGTCTCCGGACTAGCGGGAGGGCCTACGAGCAGTACTTC.

This chain uses TRBV11-2 with TRBJ2-1; TRBD1 matches 8 bases. V was clipped by 2 bases and J by 10 bases; unmatched bases: 10. The CDR3 has 15 amino acids. Germline V gene lookup returns CDR1 SGHAT and CDR2 FQNNGV. The CDR3 nucleotides read TGTGCCAGCAGCTTAAGCGGACAGGGAATGGAGGAGCAGTTCTTC. Translation gives CASSLSGQGMEEQFF.

The V call is TRBV29-1, the J call TRBJ2-3; 8 nucleotides match TRBD1. After removal of 3 bases from V and 6 bases from J, the junction contained 8 bases not matched to a gene. The CDR3 is made up of 14 amino acids. Looked up from germline, CDR1 is SQVTM and CDR2 is ANQGSEA. The CDR3 DNA sequence: TGCAGCGTTGAGGGACAGGAGAGGTTGGATACGCAGTATTTT. Translation gives CSVEGQERLDTQYF.

The CDR3 is CASSQVQGKNEKLFF. The CDR3 coding sequence is TGTGCCAGCAGCCAAGTACAGGGGAAAAATGAAAAACTGTTTTTT. This rearrangement joins TRBV4-2 to TRBJ1-4, with 7 bases lining up with TRBD1. J lost 5 bases, V lost 1 base, and 4 bases had no gene match. The CDR3 has 15 amino acids. Germline lookup yields CDR1 LGHNA and CDR2 YNFKEQ.

The chain carries TRBV18 and TRBJ1-1; perhaps TRBD1 as D (5 bases). This CDR3 is 14 amino acids long. CDR1 and CDR2 (germline): KGHSH, LQKENI. V was shortened by 1 base and J by 4 bases, with 10 bases between the two germline ends. CDR3 DNA sequence: TGTGCCAGCTCACCACAGGTGGGGGGCACTGAAGCTTTCTTT. Protein sequence: CASSPQVGGTEAFF.

This clone has a single count. The CDR3 DNA is TGTGCCACCAGTGTGGACAGGGACGCAGATACGCAGTATTTT. It yields the protein CATSVDRDADTQYF. The chain has TRBV24-1 and TRBJ2-3, with 8 bases aligning to TRBD1. V gave up 5 bases and J gave up 4 bases; unmatched junction bases: 4. The germline V gene has CDR1 KGHDR and CDR2 SFDVKD. This CDR3 contains 14 residues.

The chain joins TRBV11-1 to TRBJ1-6, with D possibly TRBD1 on 5 matching bases. The V end lost 2 bases, the J end lost 7 bases, and 15 bases lay between the germline ends. From germline, CDR1 is SGHAT and CDR2 FQDESV (reference sequence). This CDR3 is built from 16 residues. The CDR3 loop is CASSLSDLNRNSPLHF. The CDR3 DNA reads as TGTGCCAGCAGCTTATCTGATCTCAACAGGAATTCACCCCTCCACTTT.

The rearrangement links TRBV18 to TRBJ2-7; 9 bases fit TRBD1. The CDR3 sequence is 14 residues long. Losses at the gene ends were 3 bases for V and 3 bases for J; bases not matched to a gene: 3. Germline CDR1 reads KGHSH; CDR2 reads LQKENI. The CDR3 DNA sequence: TGTGCCAGCTCACCCCAGACAGGGGGCTACGAGCAGTACTTC. It yields the protein CASSPQTGGYEQYF.

This clone was found a few times. The chain couples TRBV5-4 to TRBJ2-7, with 13 bases matching TRBD2. V was pared by 4 bases and J by 4 bases, with 8 bases of the junction left unmatched. Germline V CDR1 and CDR2: SGHNT, YYREEE (reference sequence). The CDR3 is made up of 16 amino acids. CDR3 protein: CASSPQKTSGRYEQYF. The CDR3 bases are TGTGCCAGCAGCCCTCAGAAGACTAGCGGGAGGTACGAGCAGTACTTC.

The rearrangement links TRBV5-1 to TRBJ2-7, with TRBD2 matching over 12 bases. Germline V gene lookup returns CDR1 SGHRS and CDR2 YFSETQ. The ends lost 4 bases at V and 6 bases at J; junction bases unmatched: 5. The CDR3 sequence is 14 residues long. The chain's CDR3 is CASSGTSGLSEQYF. In DNA, the CDR3 is TGCGCCAGCAGCGGGACTAGCGGGCTTTCCGAGCAGTACTTC.

Only a few counts were recorded for this clone. The chain employs TRBV15 and TRBJ2-1, with 7 bases fitting TRBD1. Per the germline V gene, CDR1 is LNHNV and CDR2 is YYDKDF (reference sequence). V was pared by 1 base and J by 10 bases, with 7 bases of the junction left unmatched. The CDR3 contains 14 residues. The CDR3 sequence is CATSRGQGSREQFF. CDR3 in DNA: TGTGCCACCAGCAGAGGACAGGGCTCCAGGGAGCAGTTCTTC.

This clone has just one count. V gene TRBV19 combines with J gene TRBJ2-6; 8 bases align to TRBD1. The CDR3 runs to 16 residues. CDR1 LNHDA and CDR2 SQIVND come from the germline V gene (reference sequence). Trimming took 4 bases from V and 3 from J; bases not matched to a gene: 5. CDR3 in amino acids: CASSNQGASGANVLTF. The CDR3 coding sequence is TGTGCCAGTAGTAACCAGGGGGCGAGTGGGGCCAACGTCCTGACTTTC.

The CDR3 loop reads CASSLAPGQDSNTIYF. The CDR3 DNA reads as TGCGCCAGCAGCTTGGCTCCGGGACAGGATTCAAACACCATATATTTT. The rearrangement links TRBV5-1 to TRBJ1-3; 8 nucleotides match TRBD1. V was clipped by 0 bases and J by 6 bases; unmatched bases: 8. In germline, CDR1 is SGHRS, CDR2 YFSETQ. The CDR3 consists of 16 residues. The variable domain in full, with the rest retrieved from reference TRBV5-1 and TRBJ1-3, is KAGVTQTPRYLIKTRGQQVTLSCSPISGHRSVSWYQQTPGQGLQFLFEYFSETQRNKGNFPGRFSGRQFSNSRSEMNVSTLELGDSALYLCASSLAPGQDSNTIYFGEGSWLTVV.

This clone was seen once. The chain has TRBV27 and TRBJ2-7, with TRBD2 matching over 7 bases. V shed 3 bases and J 2 bases; nucleotides not matched to a gene: 7. This CDR3 region has 15 residues. Germline lookup yields CDR1 MNHEY and CDR2 SMNVEV (reference sequence). CDR3 DNA sequence: TGTGCCAGCAGTTTGGGCCTAGCGGATACCTACGAGCAGTACTTC. This gives the protein CASSLGLADTYEQYF.

The chain joins TRBV5-4 to TRBJ1-6; the D is unclear. The V gene's germline CDR1 is SGHNT and CDR2 YYREEE (reference sequence). Trimming took 2 bases from V and 0 from J, leaving 6 bases between them. The CDR3 spans 15 residues. The CDR3 nucleotides read TGTGCCAGCAGCTTCACCAGCTCCTATAATTCACCCCTCCACTTT. Its translation: CASSFTSSYNSPLHF.

The chain recombines TRBV5-4 with TRBJ2-2; a weak D match, TRBD1 (6 bases). The CDR3 covers 15 residues. In germline, CDR1 is SGHNT, CDR2 YYREEE (reference sequence). Trimming left V 2 bases short and J 5 bases short, with 13 bases between. CDR3 protein: CASSLQGRETGELFF. CDR3 nucleotides: TGTGCCAGCAGCTTACAGGGAAGGGAGACCGGGGAGCTGTTTTTT. Full variable domain (outside the CDR3, taken from reference TRBV5-4 and TRBJ2-2): ETGVTQSPTHLIKTRGQQVTLRCSSQSGHNTVSWYQQALGQGPQFIFQYYREEENGRGNFPPRFSGLQFPNYSSELNVNALELDDSALYLCASSLQGRETGELFFGEGSRLTVL.

The chain combines TRBV4-2 with TRBJ1-3; TRBD1 matches 9 bases. The junction had 9 bases not matched to a gene; V was cut back by 1 base and J by 2 bases. This CDR3 comprises 18 residues. Germline values: CDR1 LGHNA, CDR2 YNFKEQ. CDR3 nucleotides: TGTGCCAGCAGCCAAGTCGGGACAGGGTTTAATGCTGGAAACACCATATATTTT. Translated: CASSQVGTGFNAGNTIYF.

This rearrangement joins TRBV28 to TRBJ1-1, with TRBD1 matching over 7 bases. Germline V lookup: CDR1 MDHEN, CDR2 SYDVKM. With 7 bases clipped from V and 5 bases from J, the junction kept 10 bases outside the gene matches. This CDR3 region has 14 residues. CDR3 amino acids: CASTFPTGVTEAFF. The CDR3 DNA follows: TGTGCCAGCACTTTCCCTACAGGGGTTACTGAAGCTTTCTTT.

V gene TRBV5-1 combines with J gene TRBJ1-1; D is undetermined. The V gene's germline CDR1 is SGHRS and CDR2 YFSETQ. This CDR3 region has 12 residues. V shed 4 bases and J shed 7 bases, with 11 bases lying between them. The chain's CDR3 is CASSVDNREAFF. The DNA for the CDR3 is TGCGCCAGCAGCGTAGACAATCGTGAAGCTTTCTTT.

The chain couples TRBV9 to TRBJ2-7; D is unresolved. Germline lookup yields CDR1 SGDLS and CDR2 YYNGEE. This CDR3 contains 15 residues. Trimming removed 0 bases from V and 6 bases from J, with 16 bases in between. CDR3 loop: CASSVEIATTAEQYF. The CDR3 nucleotides read TGTGCCAGCAGCGTAGAGATCGCTACCACCGCCGAGCAGTACTTC.

The chain couples TRBV30 to TRBJ1-5; 8 nucleotides match TRBD1. The CDR3 runs 14 residues. Trimming at V came to 0 bases and at J to 7 bases, leaving 5 bases not matched to a gene. Looked up from germline, CDR1 is GTSNPN and CDR2 is SVGIG (reference sequence). The CDR3 coding sequence is TGTGCCTGGAGTGTTCAGGGGGCCGAACAGCCCCAGCATTTT. Translated: CAWSVQGAEQPQHF.

V gene TRBV10-2 combines with J gene TRBJ2-7; 10 nucleotides match TRBD2. This CDR3 spans 12 amino acids. The germline CDR1 and CDR2 sequences are WSHSY and SAAADI. V gave up 6 bases and J gave up 8 bases; unmatched junction bases: 4. The CDR3 loop is CASRGTSAQQYF. DNA of the CDR3: TGCGCCAGCAGGGGGACTAGCGCGCAGCAGTACTTC.